This T cell receptor beta chain is from a study of T cell changes during pregnancy in multiple sclerosis (dated by TCRdb to between 2019 and 2020). Background for the entire study: The study examined how the T cell repertoire changed over the course of pregnancy in women with multiple sclerosis.

As to this clone: Its specific antigen is unknown. Per-base quality was not reported, and no clone a single base away is much larger than it.

Libraries were made using the immunoSEQ multiplex PCR assay. The source is immuneACCESS, and TCRdb retained only in-frame sequences with V and J called. Part of the clones is not carried over; for the studies checked, unresolved V genes explain less than half of this, and the remainder is unexplained. The sample yields fewer than 40,000 clones; roughly 91% were counted once. The ten top clones hold around 0.4% of the sample. This receptor was obtained from a female donor in good health, enrolled as a control in a pregnancy study. Sequencing used CD4+ T cells from peripheral blood mononuclear cells, obtained after pregnancy.

The DNA is TGTGCCAGCAGCTTCCCCTCCCCAGCGGGGTCCTACGAGCAGTACTTC. Translation gives CASSFPSPAGSYEQYF. The chain couples TRBV7-8 to TRBJ2-7, with 7 bases matching TRBD2. Counted from cysteine to phenylalanine, this CDR3 has 16 amino acids. Just the 48-base CDR3 DNA is kept, in frame starting at base 1. Via the germline V gene, CDR1 is SGHVS and CDR2 FQNEAQ. V lost 3 bases and J lost 1 base, and the count of bases not matched to a germline gene is 9.